The next 30 T cell receptor beta chains were all read from a single sample in a study of cytomegalovirus exposure and HLA in healthy donors. With 60 Vbeta and 13 Jbeta primers, the PCR was carried out. Sequenced by immunoSEQ multiplex PCR; TCRdb stores in-frame clones only, minus some. The table records 95,000 to 150,000 clones, roughly three fifths of them present only once. Source material: PBMCs. The receptor source for this set is a young man in good health and CMV-seronegative.

The V and J genes are TRBV5-4 and TRBJ2-2; D might be TRBD1 (7 bases). Germline loops: CDR1 SGHNT, CDR2 YYREEE (reference sequence). The CDR3 consists of 15 residues. With 4 bases removed from V and 5 bases from J, the gap between germline ends came to 15 bases. The CDR3: CASSRQGGSTGELFF. The CDR3, as DNA: TGTGCCAGCAGCAGGCAGGGGGGTAGTACCGGGGAGCTGTTTTTT.

The rearrangement joins TRBV6-5 to TRBJ1-2; no clear D gene. Germline CDR1 is MNHEY and CDR2 is SVGAGI. Between the trimmed V and J ends, which lost 8 bases and 7 bases, there was a span of 17 bases. This CDR3 is built from 13 residues. CDR3 DNA sequence: TGTGCCAGCGGTGCGGAAGCTGTTTTTGGCTACACCTTC. It codes for CASGAEAVFGYTF.

This chain connects TRBV28 to TRBJ1-6; D unclear. This CDR3 spans 15 amino acids. Trimming removed 7 bases from V and 10 bases from J, with 20 bases in between. CDR1 is MDHEN, CDR2 SYDVKM, per germline. CDR3: CASKVINSFESPLHF. CDR3 in DNA: TGTGCCAGCAAGGTGATAAACAGCTTCGAATCACCCCTCCACTTT.

The genes are TRBV30 and TRBJ2-7, with TRBD1 matching over 8 bases. The CDR3 sequence is 13 residues long. The J segment lost 4 bases and the V segment lost 2 bases, leaving 4 bases of the junction unmatched. Germline V CDR1 and CDR2: GTSNPN, SVGIG (reference sequence). CDR3 nucleotide sequence: TGTGCCTGGAGTTCCGGGACAGGATACGAGCAGTACTTC. Translation gives CAWSSGTGYEQYF.

The chain carries TRBV6-1 and TRBJ1-4; D gene uncertain. Trimming removed 9 bases from V and 8 bases from J, with 22 bases in between. Looked up from germline, CDR1 is MNHNS and CDR2 is SASEGT. The CDR3 totals 15 residues. CDR3 amino acids: CASEFTGATTEKLFF. For the CDR3, the DNA is TGTGCCAGTGAATTTACGGGAGCCACCACAGAAAAACTGTTTTTT.

This clone showed up just a few times. This chain joins TRBV19 and TRBJ2-3; a weak D match, TRBD2 (6 bases). Germline V gene sequence: CDR1 LNHDA, CDR2 SQIVND (reference sequence). The CDR3 is 14 amino acids. Trimming took 3 bases from V and 0 from J, leaving 7 bases between them. The CDR3 DNA reads as TGTGCCAGTAGTATGGGGGGAAGCACAGATACGCAGTATTTT. It is translated as CASSMGGSTDTQYF.

The count of this clone is one. This sequence joins TRBV11-2 and TRBJ1-4, with 9 bases identical to TRBD1. This CDR3 region has 14 residues. Trimming removed 6 bases from V and 7 bases from J; junction bases left unmatched: 6. Germline CDR1 reads SGHAT; CDR2 reads FQNNGV. The CDR3, as DNA: TGTGCCAGCAGGACACAGGGGGCGGGTGAAAAACTGTTTTTT. Encoded protein: CASRTQGAGEKLFF.

This rearrangement joins TRBV27 to TRBJ2-7; 8 bases map to TRBD2. Germline V gives CDR1 MNHEY, CDR2 SMNVEV (reference sequence). This CDR3 comprises 16 residues. V lost 2 bases to trimming and J lost 2 bases; unmatched junction nucleotides: 8. CDR3 protein: CASSLSGGVRPYEQYF. CDR3 DNA sequence: TGTGCCAGCAGTTTAAGCGGGGGAGTCCGCCCCTACGAGCAGTACTTC.

The chain employs TRBV30 and TRBJ1-2; 9 bases match TRBD1. Germline CDR1 reads GTSNPN; CDR2 reads SVGIG (reference sequence). The CDR3 is made up of 14 amino acids. The J segment lost 4 bases and the V segment lost 5 bases, leaving 8 bases of the junction unmatched. CDR3 nucleotides: TGTGCCTGGGGGACAGGGAAGGGGGTCTATGGCTACACCTTC. Translated: CAWGTGKGVYGYTF.

This clone appeared a few times. The chain recombines TRBV25-1 with TRBJ2-7, with TRBD1 matching over 9 bases. CDR3 length: 14 residues. V gave up 6 bases and J gave up 3 bases; unmatched junction bases: 6. Germline CDR1 MGHDK, CDR2 SYGVNS. The chain's CDR3 is CASRGGTGLYEQYF. CDR3 sequence (DNA): TGTGCCAGCAGGGGTGGGACAGGGCTCTACGAGCAGTACTTC.

CDR3 DNA: TGCAGCGTTGGGAGCGGGACAGGGACCTACGAGCAGTACTTC. Its protein product is CSVGSGTGTYEQYF. The chain is built from TRBV29-1 and TRBJ2-5; 9 nucleotides align to TRBD1. The J call may be mistaken, given a closer DNA end match to TRBJ2-7. CDR1 and CDR2 (germline): SQVTM, ANQGSEA. This CDR3 is 14 amino acids long.

The chain recombines TRBV2 with TRBJ2-1, with 9 bases identical to TRBD1. The CDR3 runs to 14 residues. Germline lookup yields CDR1 SNHLY and CDR2 FYNNEI. CDR3 sequence: CATMGQGSYNEQFF. The CDR3 DNA follows: TGTGCAACAATGGGACAGGGCTCCTACAATGAGCAGTTCTTC.

The V and J genes are TRBV7-9 and TRBJ1-2, with D uncertain. The ends were cut back, 1 base at V and 1 base at J, with 7 bases in the middle. The CDR3 totals 14 residues. Per the germline V gene, CDR1 is SEHNR and CDR2 is FQNEAQ (reference sequence). This CDR3 reads CASSLGRSNYGYTF. Written as DNA, the CDR3 is TGTGCCAGCAGCTTAGGCCGGAGTAACTATGGCTACACCTTC.

This chain joins TRBV6-6 and TRBJ1-4; D unresolved. Trimming took 6 bases from V and 7 from J, leaving 18 bases between them. The CDR3 has 15 residues. The V gene's germline CDR1 is MNHNY and CDR2 SVGAGI (reference sequence). The CDR3 spells CASSQSRRRGEKLFF. The CDR3, as DNA: TGTGCCAGCAGCCAGTCGAGGCGCCGGGGTGAAAAACTGTTTTTT.

This chain links TRBV14 with TRBJ2-3; 9 positions agree with TRBD2. The trim removed 1 base at V and 4 bases at J, leaving 9 bases unmatched. Germline V gene lookup returns CDR1 SGHDN and CDR2 FVKESK. CDR3 size: 17 residues. CDR3 residues: CASSQVAGGRFADTQYF. In DNA form, the CDR3 reads TGTGCCAGCAGCCAAGTGGCGGGGGGGCGATTTGCAGATACGCAGTATTTT.

This clone has just a few counts. The chain recombines TRBV28 with TRBJ1-2; 9 nucleotides line up with TRBD1. The CDR3 has 14 residues. V shed 4 bases and J 8 bases; nucleotides not matched to a gene: 8. CDR1 is MDHEN, CDR2 SYDVKM, per germline. CDR3 sequence reads: CASSSTGGLGGYTF. The CDR3 DNA reads TGTGCCAGCAGTTCCACAGGGGGCCTCGGAGGCTACACCTTC.

The chain is built from TRBV10-2 and TRBJ1-5; no clear D gene. This CDR3 is 15 amino acids long. The V gene lost 0 bases and the J gene lost 5 bases, with 11 bases spanning the gap. Germline lookup yields CDR1 WSHSY and CDR2 SAAADI. CDR3 protein: CASSESGGRDQPQHF. The CDR3 region has the DNA TGCGCCAGCAGTGAGTCGGGCGGGAGGGATCAGCCCCAGCATTTT.

The chain combines TRBV19 with TRBJ2-5; D unclear. This CDR3 contains 11 residues. Germline V CDR1 and CDR2: LNHDA, SQIVND (reference sequence). The CDR3 DNA is TGTATTTCCCCCGCGAAAGAGACCCAGTACTTC. Its protein is CISPAKETQYF.

The CDR3 coding sequence is TGTGCCAGCAGCTTAGAGATAGCGCGGAACACTGAAGCTTTCTTT. Translation: CASSLEIARNTEAFF. The J gene is TRBJ1-1, the V gene TRBV11-2; D is unresolved. The CDR3 runs 15 residues. V gave up 0 bases and J gave up 1 base, with 9 bases separating them. Germline V CDR1 and CDR2: SGHAT, FQNNGV.

This clone was counted a few times. J is TRBJ2-1 and V is TRBV9; 7 positions agree with TRBD2. The V segment lost 3 bases and the J segment 6 bases; nucleotides outside the gene matches: 15. The CDR3 spans 17 residues. CDR1 and CDR2 (germline): SGDLS, YYNGEE. The chain's CDR3 is CASSGPVGSGPTNEQFF. CDR3 coding DNA: TGTGCCAGCAGCGGCCCCGTCGGTAGCGGGCCAACCAATGAGCAGTTCTTC.

The CDR3 region is CASSEVRDEQYF. Here the CDR3 DNA reads TGTGCCAGCAGTGAAGTCAGGGACGAGCAGTACTTC. The chain joins TRBV2 to TRBJ2-7, with a tentative D call TRBD1 (5 bases). The CDR3 is 12 residues long. Germline V CDR1 and CDR2: SNHLY, FYNNEI. The ends were cut back, 1 base at V and 5 bases at J, with 6 bases in the middle.

This clone was counted a few times. V is TRBV28 and J is TRBJ1-2; no clear D gene. The V and J ends lost 6 bases and 0 bases respectively, with 8 bases between them. CDR1 is MDHEN and CDR2 is SYDVKM in the germline V gene. The CDR3 consists of 13 residues. CDR3 in amino acids: CASSGISNYGYTF. Written as DNA, the CDR3 is TGTGCCAGCAGCGGGATTTCTAACTATGGCTACACCTTC.

The chain uses TRBV27 and TRBJ2-5, with 7 bases identical to TRBD1. The CDR3 loop spans 14 amino acids. With 4 bases clipped from V and 5 bases from J, the junction kept 7 bases outside the gene matches. Germline V lookup: CDR1 MNHEY, CDR2 SMNVEV (reference sequence). The CDR3 reads CASSSLDRRETQYF. CDR3 in DNA: TGTGCCAGCAGTTCCCTGGACAGGAGGGAGACCCAGTACTTC.

The chain combines TRBV5-6 with TRBJ1-2; TRBD1 is a possible D gene (5 bases). CDR3 length equals 13 residues. Per germline, CDR1 SGHDT and CDR2 YYEEEE. Trimming cost V 3 bases and J 2 bases, with 8 bases left between them. The DNA of the CDR3 is TGTGCCAGCAGCTCGACAGCAAACTATGGCTACACCTTC. This gives the protein CASSSTANYGYTF.

The V and J genes are TRBV18 and TRBJ2-5; tentatively, D is TRBD2 (6 bases). The J call may not be correct, given that the DNA end is closer to TRBJ2-7. The CDR3 runs to 14 residues. CDR1 and CDR2 from the germline V gene are KGHSH and LQKENI. Written as DNA, the CDR3 is TGTGCCAGCTCACCAATCGGCGGGGAATACGAGCAGTACTTC. Translated: CASSPIGGEYEQYF.

This clone has only a few counts. The chain has TRBV29-1 and TRBJ1-1; D ambiguous. V was pared by 6 bases and J by 1 base, with 21 bases between. Germline V lookup: CDR1 SQVTM, CDR2 ANQGSEA. The CDR3 has 16 amino acids. The chain's CDR3 is CSVHKARPRGNTEAFF. In DNA, the CDR3 is TGCAGCGTCCACAAAGCCCGGCCACGGGGGAACACTGAAGCTTTCTTT.

The rearrangement joins TRBV18 to TRBJ2-2, with TRBD1 matching 8 bases. The junction had 7 bases not matched to a gene; V was cut back by 4 bases and J by 6 bases. The germline V gene has CDR1 KGHSH and CDR2 LQKENI. The CDR3 sequence is 15 residues long. CDR3 in DNA: TGTGCCAGCTCACAACTGGACAGGGAGGCCGGGGAGCTGTTTTTT. Translating it yields CASSQLDREAGELFF.

The CDR3 loop reads CATTRGLGTDTQYF. The CDR3 nucleotides are TGTGCCACCACGCGGGGGCTGGGCACAGATACGCAGTATTTT. The chain combines TRBV9 with TRBJ2-3, with a possible D match to TRBD2 (7 bases). Between the trimmed V and J ends, which lost 9 bases and 1 base, there was a span of 15 bases. CDR1 and CDR2 (germline): SGDLS, YYNGEE. The CDR3 has 14 residues.

The rearrangement links TRBV7-8 to TRBJ2-2, with a tentative D call TRBD2 (6 bases). Germline CDR1 and CDR2: SGHVS and FQNEAQ. Trimming took 5 bases from V and 1 from J, leaving 17 bases between them. The CDR3 totals 17 residues. In DNA, the CDR3 is TGTGCCAGCAGCCCGGGACTCTCCATGTTGAACACCGGGGAGCTGTTTTTT. This codes for CASSPGLSMLNTGELFF.

The rearrangement uses TRBV7-2 and TRBJ2-7; D may be TRBD1 (6 bases). The CDR3 spans 13 residues. Germline V CDR1 and CDR2: SGHTA, FQGNSA. The germline V and J ends were trimmed by 5 bases and 4 bases, with 12 bases remaining between them. In nucleotides, the CDR3 is TGTGCCAGCAGCCCTACAACAGGGTACGAGCAGTACTTC. It yields the protein CASSPTTGYEQYF.